This TCR beta chain is from a study of cytomegalovirus exposure and HLA in healthy donors (dated by TCRdb to about 2017). For the study in its entirety: According to an earlier analysis of several hundred of the donors, some 180 million T cells yielded roughly 100 million unique TCR beta sequences and more than 250 Gb of sequence data. An early release that covered approximately 600 HLA-typed donors contained approximately 300 gigabases of sequencing data and around 80 million unique TCR sequences. Of the roughly 400 genotyped donors, 80% to 90% were placed in the genetic ancestry cluster associated with self-reported Caucasian donors. The study was designed to test whether signatures of past pathogen exposure could be identified by cataloging public T cell receptors. The T cell repertoires of around 730 subjects were profiled by immunosequencing and related to cytomegalovirus serostatus. Along with the approximately 700-subject first cohort, a separate validation cohort of about 110 different subjects was used. To predict cytomegalovirus infection status, the study combined high-throughput TCR immunosequencing, statistical association of individual TCRs with disease status, and machine learning. In a later analysis, previously published TCR beta repertoires from 550 to 750 donors were re-analyzed and high-resolution HLA genotyping was added so that TCR occurrence patterns could be studied. Rather than drawing on any new phenotypic data, the later analysis identified candidate immune exposures from TCR beta sequences and the way those sequences occurred across donors. To decide whether each TCR beta V gene segment behaved as functional or pseudogenic, an earlier analysis of some 580 of the donors relied on high-throughput TCR beta sequencing. Donor age, sex, ethnicity and CMV serostatus were compiled alongside the repertoire data. Genome-wide SNP genotypes for about 65% of the 666 donors were used in a later genetic analysis, which treated that subset as a discovery cohort. All discovery cohort repertoires had been generated on a single sequencing platform. HLA typing included class I and class II loci at four-digit resolution. Typing coverage varied by locus: 629-630 donors for A, B, C, DRB1 and DQB1; more than 500 for DQA1; around 610 for DPA1; approximately 450 for DPB1. Because of strong linkage in the cohort, roughly five DR-DQ haplotypes were treated as single units for association and clustering. Across about 380 genotyped donors of the cohort, an average of about 200,000 unique TCR beta nucleotide sequences per donor were sequenced, and roughly a sixth of those sequences were non-productive.

Here is what the overall study found, with its caveats: The earlier analysis of about 600 of the donors excluded roughly 16 rarely observed V segments, including chromosome 9 orphons, because counts were too low. In a later analysis, HLA-associated TCR beta chains were found to be more clonally expanded and to have lower generation probabilities than equally common non-associated chains. A later genetic analysis associated a missense DCLRE1C variant with V-gene and J-gene trimming of TCR beta chains, and an independent cohort replicated the association. According to a later genetic analysis, donors in an Asian-associated ancestry cluster had fewer N-insertions in productive TCRs than the approximately 670-donor mean. In a later analysis, most CMV-associated TCR beta chains were found to appear HLA-restricted, with HLA associations seemingly driven largely by CMV exposure. Correlated functional status among segregating V segments might be attributable to linkage disequilibrium, but an unknown experimental factor could not be ruled out. When HLA alleles, especially DR and DQ, strongly co-occurred, attributing TCR associations to individual alleles was difficult. In a later analysis, TCR association rates were found to vary across HLA loci, with the most associated TCRs seen for DRB1 alleles and the fewest for HLA-C alleles. Immune exposure information for the cohort was limited to CMV serostatus. Several of the top co-occurrence clusters appeared to be linked to parvovirus B19, influenza, CMV and Epstein-Barr virus, according to a later analysis. Because HLA typing was missing for some donors at each locus, association tests included only the typed subset. Sequencing depth was assumed to be roughly uniform across donors in the presence/absence analyses, though that assumption may not hold. This cohort had only TCR beta chains sequenced, and the lack of alpha or paired-chain data limited which features could be detected. The study gave a list of 150 to 200 TCR beta chains associated with cytomegalovirus. In a later analysis, about 16,000 TCR beta sequences were associated with specific HLA alleles at a false discovery rate of 0.05. A further reported finding was that TCR beta sequences accurately predicted the HLA-A and HLA-B alleles for most subjects in the first cohort. Three of the identified cytomegalovirus-associated TCR beta chains were confirmed in vitro to be specific for cytomegalovirus antigens. According to the authors, the approach could potentially be generalized to other disease states and immunological phenotypes. Most TCR sequences were seen in very few donors, while some public TCRs were found in many individuals. Broadly in line with IMGT annotations, most TCR beta V segments showed up in productive rearrangements about 87% or about 30% of the time in an earlier analysis of several hundred of the donors. Cytomegalovirus status was reported to be diagnosed by the classifier with high specificity and sensitivity in both the original and validation cohorts. A group of highly shared sequence variants was considered likely to be a technical artifact of the sequencing pipeline. Some IMGT-functional V segments, including TRBV6-2 and TRBV6-3, could not be distinguished by the 87-base-pair reads and were therefore excluded.

This clone was observed a handful of times. The clone's antigen remains unknown. Base quality data are lacking; no much larger clone is found one base away. The cohort was made up of hundreds of healthy bone marrow donors. Cohort members were all nominally healthy when sampled, although unrecorded immune exposures were likely present. The donor was CMV seronegative and was included in the group of a few hundred seronegative cohort members. A peripheral blood sample was collected from each donor, and TCR beta sequencing was performed on peripheral blood mononuclear cells. Genomic DNA was extracted from the blood cell samples with the Qiagen DNeasy Blood Extraction Kit. The CDR3, from cysteine to phenylalanine, totals 15 residues. The only DNA kept is the CDR3, 45 bases in frame from the first base. Reading the germline V gene (reference sequence) gives CDR1 GTSNPN and CDR2 SVGIG. V is pared back by 0 bases and J by 1 base, with 12 bases lying between the germline termini.

The library relied on the immunoSEQ multiplex PCR assay. The multiplex PCR relied on a mix of 60 forward primers for TCR Vbeta segments and 13 reverse primers for TCR Jbeta segments. A multiplex PCR assay on genomic DNA amplified the CDR3 region of rearranged TCR beta genes. Amplified TCR beta libraries were sequenced as 87-base-pair reads on the Illumina HiSeq System. The study's processing was this. Across the 700 or so repertoires, a later analysis counted approximately 83 million unique TCR beta chains, roughly 11 million of which were shared by at least two donors. Raw reads were error-corrected and collapsed into unique sequences by a nearest-neighbor algorithm in which closely related sequences were merged to remove PCR and sequencing errors. V, D and J gene segments were assigned by aligning CDR3 sequences to IMGT reference sequences. Each retained sequence needed at least a six-nucleotide match to both a V gene segment and a J gene segment. Rearrangements were classified as productive when the CDR3 lacked stop codons and remained in frame with V and J, and all other rearrangements were classified as non-productive. CDR3 was defined according to IMGT convention as the region running from the second conserved V-encoded cysteine to the conserved J-encoded phenylalanine. In an earlier analysis of more than 550 of the donors, sequences lacking an unambiguous match to a single V gene segment were excluded. In an earlier analysis of more than 500 of the donors, a V segment was called functional when productive rearrangements were above 56.7%, and segregating when the standard deviation between donors exceeded 5%. A statistical classification framework was built to diagnose cytomegalovirus status from the catalog of TCR beta chain sequences. In a later analysis, V and J genes were assigned by comparing TCR nucleotide sequences against IMGT/GENE-DB human TR gene sequences. Using the TCRdist pipeline, a later analysis assigned CDR3 sequences along with most-parsimonious VDJ recombination scenarios. In a later analysis, each TCR beta chain was defined by its CDR3 amino acid sequence together with its V-gene family, and reads without a unique V-gene family were excluded. To address suspected cross-contamination and a sequencing artifact, a later analysis removed a few hundred highly shared, low-generation-probability nucleotide sequences. In a later analysis, a clonal expansion index for each public chain was calculated from normalized within-repertoire ranks of inferred template counts. In a later analysis, generation probabilities were computed using a VDJ recombination model fitted to out-of-frame rearrangements, and the results were checked against IGoR. In a later analysis, TCR-TCR, TCR-HLA and TCR-CMV co-occurrence was scored with hypergeometric tests, and a repertoire-size bias correction was applied to TCR pairs. A later analysis estimated false discovery rates by permuting HLA or CMV assignments 20 times. In a later analysis, co-occurring TCRs were grouped with DBSCAN, and TCRdist sequence similarity was added when clustering was performed within HLA-allele-positive subsets. Repertoires with fewer than 30,000 or more than 120,000 public chains were left out of co-occurrence clustering, as were about 5 repertoires with anomalous nucleotide sharing. The clones in this table, taken by TCRdb from immuneACCESS, are in-frame only. Not every clone is retained; where verified, under half of the shortfall comes from an unresolved V gene, and the cause of the rest is unknown. V and J calls and clone size come straight from that table; D and trimming were deduced from the DNA. This sample lists 200,000 or so clones; roughly 87% were detected once. Approximately 0.23% of the sample lies in the top ten.

This chain is built from TRBV30 and TRBJ1-1; the D gene cannot be resolved reliably. Sequencing was performed on PBMCs. The receptor comes from a girl under two years old in good health and CMV-seronegative. CDR3 reads: CAWSVVGGPNTEAFF. The base sequence is TGTGCCTGGAGTGTAGTAGGCGGGCCGAACACTGAAGCTTTCTTT.